This entry is about one T cell receptor (beta chain). This sample is drawn from a study of cytomegalovirus exposure and HLA in healthy donors. Germline assignment: CDR1 SGHRS and CDR2 YFSETQ. This CDR3 spans 15 amino acids. With 4 bases clipped from V and 1 base from J, the junction kept 3 bases outside the gene matches. The PCR made use of 60 Vbeta and 13 Jbeta primers. Data came from immunoSEQ multiplex PCR; TCRdb stores just in-frame clones and leaves some out. The data show over 150,000 clones, with around nine tenths seen just once and about 0.93% held by the top ten. The source is a woman in her thirties in good health and CMV-seronegative. The chain couples TRBV5-1 to TRBJ2-4, with TRBD1 matching over 9 bases. The sample taken for sequencing was PBMCs. As DNA, the CDR3 is TGCGCCAGCAGCGGAGGACAGGGGGCCAAAAACATTCAGTACTTC. It codes for CASSGGQGAKNIQYF.